A selection of T cell receptor beta chains follows, all from one sample in a study of blood T cell repertoires in COVID-19. Sequenced by immunoSEQ multiplex PCR; TCRdb stores in-frame clones only, minus some. The sample shows over 400,000 clones, 80% to 90% of them seen only once. Material for sequencing was peripheral blood. The source of these receptors is a human donor in a cohort sampled during active COVID-19. Both conserved end residues are trimmed from each CDR3. A D gene is named only where the DNA matches it firmly. Some rows mark clone size as missing; the rest say once, few, many or name a class of expanded clone.

abundance	d_gene	j_gene	v_gene	CDR3aa
.	TRBD2	TRBJ2-1	TRBV5-1	ASSLDASGRYNEQF
once	TRBD2	TRBJ2-5	TRBV27	ASSLYAGGPKTQY
.	TRBD1	TRBJ1-1	TRBV5-1	ASSRAPTGVNTEAF
once	.	TRBJ2-2	TRBV18	ASSPSGTGELF
.	.	TRBJ1-1	TRBV7-9	ASSPVQVLNTEAF
.	.	TRBJ2-1	TRBV5-1	ASSLAGLSEQF
.	.	TRBJ2-7	TRBV21-1	ASSKAGPDIYEQY
.	TRBD2	TRBJ2-3	TRBV19	ASSIVAGGTDTQY
.	.	TRBJ1-1	TRBV9	ASSVQVNTEAF
.	.	TRBJ2-3	TRBV28	ASSHSASTDTQY
.	TRBD1	TRBJ1-2	TRBV27	ASRLSGQGKRGYT
.	.	TRBJ2-3	TRBV5-1	ASSLGHGAFTSTDTQY
.	.	TRBJ2-5	TRBV6-6	ASSKNGETQY
.	TRBD1	TRBJ2-7	TRBV5-6	ASSDDRANYEQY
.	TRBD2	TRBJ2-7	TRBV4-1	ASSRGGLAGVYEQY
once	.	TRBJ2-5	TRBV7-8	ASSFAGETQY
.	.	TRBJ2-5	TRBV7-2	ASSLALGHLQETQY
.	TRBD1	TRBJ2-7	TRBV6-5	ASSYQSGTGNEQY
few	TRBD2	TRBJ2-1	TRBV4-2	ASSQGRLSGRANEQF
.	.	TRBJ1-3	TRBV6-1	ASSQGGPDRRNTIY
.	TRBD1	TRBJ2-3	TRBV7-3	ASSSTGEDTDTQY
many	.	TRBJ2-7	TRBV24-1	ANGPGSPPEQY
.	.	TRBJ2-1	TRBV7-3	ASSFSGAGVQQF
.	TRBD2	TRBJ2-1	TRBV5-1	ASSLIPLAGEGEQF